This passage covers 24 T cell receptor beta chains from one sample sequenced in a study of T cell repertoires in cytomegalovirus infection. The antigens of these receptors remain unknown. TCRdb reprocessed the reads with MiXCR, giving one entry per CDR3 protein. The table has 550,000 to 700,000 distinct CDR3 sequences, approximately 40% seen once; the top ten hold around 46%. The sequenced sample was cultured PBMCs, obtained from culture after CMV antigen stimulation. All receptors derive from a human donor in good health (CMV status not recorded). Some clones in this sample may be carry-over from other donors' samples.

This chain connects TRBV4-3 to TRBJ2-5; 8 positions match TRBD1. Germline V gene sequence: CDR1 LGHNA, CDR2 YSLEER. The CDR3 contains 15 residues. V dropped 4 bases and J dropped 4; count of bases not matched to a gene: 8. The CDR3 DNA sequence: TGCGCCAGCAGCCCACGAGACAGGGGAATAGAGACCCAGTACTTC. It yields the protein CASSPRDRGIETQYF.

The sample holds a few counts of this clonotype. V gene TRBV7-8 combines with J gene TRBJ2-2; TRBD1 aligns across 10 bases. Germline CDR1 and CDR2: SGHVS and FQNEAQ. The CDR3 contains 15 residues. The V gene end was trimmed by 5 bases and the J gene end by 6 bases; junction bases not matched to a gene: 6. The CDR3 spells CASSGGTGVAGELFF. The CDR3 DNA reads TGTGCCAGCAGCGGCGGGACAGGGGTGGCCGGGGAGCTGTTTTTT.

This clonotype turned up a few times. The chain has TRBV4-2 and TRBJ1-5, with 7 bases fitting TRBD1. This CDR3 is built from 18 residues. CDR1 LGHNA and CDR2 YNFKEQ come from the germline V gene. V lost 4 bases, J lost 4 bases, and 16 bases stayed unmatched. The CDR3 nucleotides are TGTGCCAGCAGCCCGAAGGGGGCAACAGGGGACAATAATCAGCCCCAGCATTTT. Amino acid sequence: CASSPKGATGDNNQPQHF.

This clonotype was detected only a few times. The J gene is TRBJ1-5, the V gene TRBV19; 7 bases match TRBD1. Germline V lookup: CDR1 LNHDA, CDR2 SQIVND (reference sequence). This CDR3 has 15 residues. Unmatched junction bases numbered 8, after V lost 5 bases and J lost 4 bases. The CDR3, as DNA: TGTGCCAGTAGTTTGGTCAGGGGGATAAATCAGCCCCAGCATTTT. This codes for CASSLVRGINQPQHF.

The chain uses TRBV27 and TRBJ2-5; TRBD1 aligns across 10 bases. V lost 5 bases, J lost 5 bases, and 11 bases stayed unmatched. This CDR3 is 16 amino acids long. Germline CDR1 reads MNHEY; CDR2 reads SMNVEV (reference sequence). The CDR3 nucleotides read TGTGCCAGCAGTCCACTGGGGGGACAGGGGCCCGAGACCCAGTACTTC. Its translation: CASSPLGGQGPETQYF.

The CDR3 DNA is TGTGCCAGCAGCCCCTCGGGCCTCTTCAATCAGCCCCAGCATTTT. Translated, it gives CASSPSGLFNQPQHF. The rearrangement uses TRBV11-2 and TRBJ1-5, with D uncertain. CDR1 and CDR2 from the germline V gene are SGHAT and FQNNGV. The CDR3 totals 15 residues. V was trimmed by 5 bases and J by 3 bases, leaving 14 bases between them.

This chain joins TRBV11-2 and TRBJ1-6, with 7 bases fitting TRBD1. Germline CDR1 SGHAT, CDR2 FQNNGV. V dropped 2 bases and J dropped 10; count of bases not matched to a gene: 8. The CDR3 is 15 amino acids. DNA of the CDR3: TGTGCCAGCAGCTTACTGGACAGGAGAGGCTCACCCCTCCACTTT. Residues: CASSLLDRRGSPLHF.

This sequence joins TRBV12-3 or TRBV12-4 and TRBJ2-2; tentative D call: TRBD2 (6 bases). Between the trimmed V and J ends, which lost 8 bases and 2 bases, there was a span of 18 bases. CDR3 size: 16 residues. The CDR3 here is CASQLFGGENTGELFF. As DNA, the CDR3 is TGTGCCAGCCAACTCTTTGGCGGGGAAAACACCGGGGAGCTGTTTTTT.

This clonotype was recorded a few times. This rearrangement joins TRBV5-1 to TRBJ2-7; 10 bases are shared with TRBD1. Per the germline V gene, CDR1 is SGHRS and CDR2 is YFSETQ. The CDR3 contains 14 residues. V dropped 4 bases and J dropped 2; count of bases not matched to a gene: 3. For the CDR3, the DNA is TGCGCCAGCAGCACCGGACAGGGGGCCTACGAGCAGTACTTC. Protein product: CASSTGQGAYEQYF.

In this sample, this clonotype turned up a few times. This chain uses TRBV2 with TRBJ1-5; 7 bases are a match to TRBD1. CDR3 size: 14 residues. J was trimmed by 6 bases and V by 3 bases; bases with no gene match: 5. CDR1 and CDR2 (germline): SNHLY, FYNNEI. CDR3 coding DNA: TGTGCCAGCAGTGACGACAGGGAAGTTCAGCCCCAGCATTTT. Translated: CASSDDREVQPQHF.

The chain is built from TRBV28 and TRBJ1-4, with D perhaps matching TRBD1 (6 bases). This CDR3 spans 14 amino acids. Trimming removed 5 bases from V and 7 bases from J, with 14 bases in between. Germline V gene lookup returns CDR1 MDHEN and CDR2 SYDVKM. The CDR3, as DNA: TGTGCCAGCAGTGTCAGAGGGGGGGGTGAAAAACTGTTTTTT. It yields the protein CASSVRGGGEKLFF.

The V and J genes are TRBV7-9 and TRBJ1-5; D uncertain. Germline CDR1 reads SEHNR; CDR2 reads FQNEAQ (reference sequence). Trimming pared 3 bases from V and 0 bases from J, leaving 6 bases between. The CDR3 totals 14 residues. The CDR3 DNA sequence: TGTGCCAGCAGCTTGGACTTTAGCAATCAGCCCCAGCATTTT. The encoded protein is CASSLDFSNQPQHF.

The CDR3 is CASSLMTTGAGNTIYF. CDR3 nucleotides: TGTGCCAGCAGCTTAATGACGACAGGGGCTGGAAACACCATATATTTT. The V and J genes are TRBV11-2 and TRBJ1-3; 8 bases fit TRBD1. Germline trimming cut 2 bases from V and 2 bases from J; bases unmatched to any gene: 5. The CDR3 has 16 amino acids. Per germline, CDR1 SGHAT and CDR2 FQNNGV.

The chain combines TRBV25-1 with TRBJ1-1; possible D gene TRBD1, 5 bases. Germline CDR1 MGHDK, CDR2 SYGVNS. V dropped 4 bases and J dropped 8 bases, with 14 bases sitting between them. The CDR3 length is 13 residues. CDR3 bases: TGTGCCAGCAGTGGTAACAGGTTGAAGGAAGCTTTCTTT. It yields the protein CASSGNRLKEAFF.

The chain employs TRBV11-2 and TRBJ2-1; D not certain. This CDR3 contains 13 residues. V lost 2 bases, J lost 15 bases, and 17 bases lay in between. The germline V gene has CDR1 SGHAT and CDR2 FQNNGV. The CDR3 reads CASSLTSSPSPFF. The DNA of the CDR3 is TGTGCCAGCAGCTTAACATCCTCCCCCAGTCCGTTCTTC.

The chain uses TRBV7-9 and TRBJ2-1; possible D gene TRBD2, 7 bases. The V gene's germline CDR1 is SEHNR and CDR2 FQNEAQ (reference sequence). V lost 4 bases, J lost 8 bases, and 9 bases lay in between. The CDR3 covers 12 residues. The CDR3 coding sequence is TGTGCCAGCAGCTGGGAGGGGGATGAGCAGTTCTTC. Its translation: CASSWEGDEQFF.

This clonotype was picked up a small number of times. The rearrangement joins TRBV11-2 to TRBJ1-5, with TRBD1 identical over 7 bases. This CDR3 has 13 residues. The V and J ends lost 4 bases and 7 bases, in that order; junction bases with no gene match: 4. Germline CDR1 is SGHAT and CDR2 is FQNNGV. The CDR3 region has the DNA TGTGCCAGCAGCTCCCAGGGGGAGCAGCCCCAGCATTTT. Translated: CASSSQGEQPQHF.

This clonotype was counted between two and nine times. The chain recombines TRBV12-3 or TRBV12-4 with TRBJ1-5; unclear D gene. CDR3 length equals 17 residues. V lost 5 bases to trimming and J lost 7 bases, with 24 bases between them. CDR3 region: CASSPQSPGILHQPQHF. The CDR3 nucleotides are TGTGCCAGCAGTCCCCAGTCTCCTGGTATTCTCCACCAGCCCCAGCATTTT.

This clonotype was seen a few times. The rearrangement links TRBV27 to TRBJ2-6; D might be TRBD1 or TRBD2, each matching 6 bases. Trimming shortened V by 5 bases and J by 3 bases, and 14 bases separated the two germline ends. The CDR3 contains 16 residues. CDR1 is MNHEY and CDR2 is SMNVEV in the germline V gene (reference sequence). The CDR3 region is CASSPTGAGGANVLTF. CDR3 coding DNA: TGTGCCAGCAGTCCCACGGGGGCTGGTGGGGCCAACGTCCTGACTTTC.

This clonotype was seen more than once but under ten times. This chain links TRBV7-2 with TRBJ2-5; the match to TRBD2 covers 8 bases. After removal of 5 bases from V and 5 bases from J, the junction contained 7 bases not matched to a gene. The CDR3 runs 14 residues. The germline V gene encodes CDR1 SGHTA and CDR2 FQGNSA. CDR3 DNA: TGTGCCAGCAGCACGAGCGGGAGATATGAGACCCAGTACTTC. As protein: CASSTSGRYETQYF.

The chain combines TRBV7-9 with TRBJ1-4; the D gene is possibly TRBD1 (5 bases). Germline V gene data show CDR1 as SEHNR and CDR2 as FQNEAQ (reference sequence). With 5 bases removed from V and 0 bases from J, the gap between germline ends came to 16 bases. The CDR3 runs 17 residues. CDR3 nucleotide sequence: TGTGCCAGCAGCCAATCTGGGACGGCTGCAACTAATGAAAAACTGTTTTTT. Translation gives CASSQSGTAATNEKLFF.

The rearrangement joins TRBV12-5 to TRBJ2-1; TRBD2 matches at 9 bases. The germline gives CDR1 LGHNT, CDR2 FRNRAP. V trimming: 6 bases; J trimming: 6 bases; junction bases outside the gene matches: 21. The CDR3 covers 19 residues. The CDR3 region has the DNA TGTGCTAGTGGCCCCCGGGGACAGATCGGTGAACTAGCGGGCAATGAGCAGTTCTTC. Residues: CASGPRGQIGELAGNEQFF.

This clonotype was seen a handful of times. This chain connects TRBV11-2 to TRBJ1-1; D is undetermined. Trimming took 1 base from V and 4 from J, leaving 13 bases between them. This CDR3 is 15 amino acids long. Germline V gene lookup returns CDR1 SGHAT and CDR2 FQNNGV. DNA for the CDR3: TGTGCCAGCAGCTTAGGTCTGGGCTTCAGCACTGAAGCTTTCTTT. Residues: CASSLGLGFSTEAFF.

The chain links TRBV6-5 to TRBJ1-3; D remains ambiguous. CDR1 and CDR2 from the germline V gene are MNHEY and SVGAGI. The V and J ends lost 2 bases and 8 bases respectively, with 7 bases between them. The CDR3 is made up of 12 amino acids. The CDR3 spells CASSYGGDTIYF. CDR3 nucleotides: TGTGCCAGCAGTTACGGTGGGGACACCATATATTTT.